A selection of T cell receptor beta chains follows, all from one sample in a study of blood T cell repertoires in COVID-19. TCRdb's table, derived via immunoSEQ multiplex PCR, lists solely in-frame clones and lacks some. This table holds roughly 250,000 clones, 85% to 90% found once. The sequencing sample was made of PBMCs or T cells enriched from blood (not recorded which). All receptors come from a woman between 50 and 59 years old who had recovered from COVID-19. The CDR3 runs from the conserved cysteine through the conserved F or W. D genes are given only for firm matches. Clone size is not always given. Where it is, it says once, few, many or a class for expanded clones.

CDR3 DNA	CDR3 protein	J gene	D gene	CDR3 length	V gene	clone size
TGTGCCAGCAGTGACACCCTAAAAGAGGCTTTCTTT	CASSDTLKEAFF	TRBJ1-1	NA	12	TRBV2	NA
TGTGCCAGCAGCTCTGGGGAGACTAGCGTAAGCACAGATACGCAGTATTTT	CASSSGETSVSTDTQYF	TRBJ2-3	TRBD2	17	TRBV7-8	NA
TGTGCCAGCAGGGGCCGGCTAGCGGGAATGGGTGAGCAGTTCTTC	CASRGRLAGMGEQFF	TRBJ2-1	TRBD2	15	TRBV11-2	few
TGTGCCACCTACAGTAGCAATCAGCCCCAGCATTTT	CATYSSNQPQHF	TRBJ1-5	NA	12	TRBV28	NA
TGTGCCAGCAGCCAAGTTTACACCCCCTACGAGCAGTACTTC	CASSQVYTPYEQYF	TRBJ2-7	NA	14	TRBV14	NA
TGCAGCGCCAGACAAACAGGACAGGGGGACGGCACTGAAGCTTTCTTT	CSARQTGQGDGTEAFF	TRBJ1-1	TRBD1	16	TRBV29-1	NA
TGTGCCAGCAGATACCCCGGGACAGGGGGAAGTGGCTACACCTTC	CASRYPGTGGSGYTF	TRBJ1-2	TRBD1	15	TRBV6-5	NA
TGCGCCAGCAGAATTGAGGTAGCCAAAAACATTCAGTACTTC	CASRIEVAKNIQYF	TRBJ2-4	NA	14	TRBV5-1	NA
TGTGCCAGCAGCCCAGACCGGGGAAGGGAGACCCAGTACTTC	CASSPDRGRETQYF	TRBJ2-5	NA	14	TRBV7-6	once
TGTGCCAGCAGCGACGGGACTAGCGCCAAAAACATTCAGTACTTC	CASSDGTSAKNIQYF	TRBJ2-4	TRBD2	15	TRBV9	NA
TGTGCCAGCAGTCGAATTCCGGGACTAGCGGGAGTGAGCGAGCAGTACTTC	CASSRIPGLAGVSEQYF	TRBJ2-7	TRBD2	17	TRBV27	NA
TGTGCCAGCAGTATAGGACAGGGGGCTGGGACTGAAGCTTTCTTT	CASSIGQGAGTEAFF	TRBJ1-1	TRBD1	15	TRBV28	NA
TGTGCCAGCAGCTCCGGACAGGGAGACACTGAAGCTTTCTTT	CASSSGQGDTEAFF	TRBJ1-1	TRBD1	14	TRBV27	NA
TGCGCCAGCAGCCAAAAGGACAATCTTTATAGCAATCAGCCCCAGCATTTT	CASSQKDNLYSNQPQHF	TRBJ1-5	NA	17	TRBV4-1	NA
TGCAGCGCGGCCACAGGGCCTGAAGCTTTCTTT	CSAATGPEAFF	TRBJ1-1	NA	11	TRBV29-1	once
TGTGCCAGCAGCCCCCGGAGTAGGGACACCACATACGAGCAGTACTTC	CASSPRSRDTTYEQYF	TRBJ2-7	NA	16	TRBV7-8	NA
TGTGCCAGCTCACCAGTAATGAACACTGAAGCTTTCTTT	CASSPVMNTEAFF	TRBJ1-1	NA	13	TRBV18	NA
TGTGCCAGCACCCGAGGAGGGACAGGGAGTGAAAAACTGTTTTTT	CASTRGGTGSEKLFF	TRBJ1-4	TRBD1	15	TRBV5-4	NA
TGTGCCACCAGTGATTTGTCCGGGAGCACAGATACGCAGTATTTT	CATSDLSGSTDTQYF	TRBJ2-3	NA	15	TRBV24-1	NA
TGTGCCAGTAGTATCGCTGGGACAGGGGTCTACACTGAAGCTTTCTTT	CASSIAGTGVYTEAFF	TRBJ1-1	TRBD1	16	TRBV19	NA
TGTGCCATCAGTGACCGAGGACAGATTGGCAGCACAGATACGCAGTATTTT	CAISDRGQIGSTDTQYF	TRBJ2-3	NA	17	TRBV10-3	NA
TGTGCCAGCACCCCCCTAGCGGGGGAGACCCAGTACTTC	CASTPLAGETQYF	TRBJ2-5	TRBD2	13	TRBV28	NA
TGTGCCAGCAGTGCTGGGACAGGCTACGAGCAGTACTTC	CASSAGTGYEQYF	TRBJ2-7	TRBD1	13	TRBV27	NA
TGCGCCAGCAGCTTAAGCGATAGCACAGATACGCAGTATTTT	CASSLSDSTDTQYF	TRBJ2-3	NA	14	TRBV5-1	NA
TGCGCCAGCAGCCAACCCCCGGGACTAGCGGGAGGAGTTACCTACGAGCAGTACTTC	CASSQPPGLAGGVTYEQYF	TRBJ2-7	TRBD2	19	TRBV4-1	few
TGTGCCAGCAGTGAAGTTTTCTTGGACACCCCTGGCTACACCTTC	CASSEVFLDTPGYTF	TRBJ1-2	NA	15	TRBV6-1	NA
TGCAGCGTGATACAGACGTTGAACACTGAAGCTTTCTTT	CSVIQTLNTEAFF	TRBJ1-1	NA	13	TRBV29-1	NA